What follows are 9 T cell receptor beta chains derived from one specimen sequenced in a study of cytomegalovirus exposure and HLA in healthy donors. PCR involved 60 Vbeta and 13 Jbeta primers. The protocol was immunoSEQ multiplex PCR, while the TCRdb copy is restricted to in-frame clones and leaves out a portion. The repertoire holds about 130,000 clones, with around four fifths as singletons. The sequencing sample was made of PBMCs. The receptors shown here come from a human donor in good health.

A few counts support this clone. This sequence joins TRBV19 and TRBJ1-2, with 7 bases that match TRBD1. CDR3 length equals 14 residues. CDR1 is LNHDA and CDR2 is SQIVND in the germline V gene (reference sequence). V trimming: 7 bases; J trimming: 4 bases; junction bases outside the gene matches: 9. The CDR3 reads CASNPRQGVYGYTF. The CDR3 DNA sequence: TGTGCCAGTAATCCCCGACAGGGAGTCTATGGCTACACCTTC. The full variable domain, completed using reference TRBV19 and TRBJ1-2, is DGGITQSPKYLFRKEGQNVTLSCEQNLNHDAMYWYRQDPGQGLRLIYYSQIVNDFQKGDIAEGYSVSREKKESFPLTVTSAQKNPTAFYLCASNPRQGVYGYTFGSGTRLTVV.

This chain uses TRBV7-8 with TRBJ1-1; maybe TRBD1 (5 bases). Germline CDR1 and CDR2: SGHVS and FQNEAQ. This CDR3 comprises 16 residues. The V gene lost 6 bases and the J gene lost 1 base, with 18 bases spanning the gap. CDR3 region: CASSPSRTGSNTEAFF. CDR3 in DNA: TGTGCCAGCAGTCCAAGCCGAACAGGATCGAACACTGAAGCTTTCTTT.

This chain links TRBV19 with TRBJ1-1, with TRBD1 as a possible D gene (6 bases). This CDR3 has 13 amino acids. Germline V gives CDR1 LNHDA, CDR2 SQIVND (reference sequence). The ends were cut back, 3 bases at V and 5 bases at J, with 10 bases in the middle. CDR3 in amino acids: CASSIWGPTEAFF. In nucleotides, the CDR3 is TGTGCCAGTAGTATCTGGGGGCCTACTGAAGCTTTCTTT. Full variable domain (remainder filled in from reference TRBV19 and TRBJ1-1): DGGITQSPKYLFRKEGQNVTLSCEQNLNHDAMYWYRQDPGQGLRLIYYSQIVNDFQKGDIAEGYSVSREKKESFPLTVTSAQKNPTAFYLCASSIWGPTEAFFGQGTRLTVV.

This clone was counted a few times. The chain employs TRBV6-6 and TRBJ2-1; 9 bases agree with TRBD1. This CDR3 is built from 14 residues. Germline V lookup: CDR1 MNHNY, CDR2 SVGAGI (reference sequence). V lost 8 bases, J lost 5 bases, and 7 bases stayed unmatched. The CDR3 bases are TGTGCCAGCCGCCGGGACAGGGACCACAATGAGCAGTTCTTC. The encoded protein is CASRRDRDHNEQFF.

CDR3: CASSESASGGVTSKNIQYF. The DNA of the CDR3 is TGCGCCAGCAGTGAGTCGGCTAGCGGGGGAGTAACCTCCAAAAACATTCAGTACTTC. The rearrangement joins TRBV10-2 to TRBJ2-4, with TRBD2 matching 10 bases. Germline V gene data show CDR1 as WSHSY and CDR2 as SAAADI. V shed 0 bases, J shed 2 bases, and the junction held 10 bases outside the gene matches. The CDR3 loop spans 19 amino acids.

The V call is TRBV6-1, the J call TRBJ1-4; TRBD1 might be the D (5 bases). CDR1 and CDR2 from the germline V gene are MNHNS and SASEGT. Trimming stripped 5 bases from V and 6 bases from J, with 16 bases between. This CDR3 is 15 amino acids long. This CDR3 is CASSRNTGGDEKLFF. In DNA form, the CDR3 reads TGTGCCAGCAGTCGAAACACTGGAGGGGATGAAAAACTGTTTTTT.

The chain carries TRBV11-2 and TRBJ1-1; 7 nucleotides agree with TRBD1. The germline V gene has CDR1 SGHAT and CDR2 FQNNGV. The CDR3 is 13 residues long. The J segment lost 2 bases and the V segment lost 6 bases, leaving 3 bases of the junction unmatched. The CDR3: CASRRTGNTEAFF. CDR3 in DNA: TGTGCCAGCAGACGGACAGGCAACACTGAAGCTTTCTTT. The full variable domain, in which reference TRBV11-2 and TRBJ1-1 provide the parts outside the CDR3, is EAGVAQSPRYKIIEKRQSVAFWCNPISGHATLYWYQQILGQGPKLLIQFQNNGVVDDSQLPKDRFSAERLKGVDSTLKIQPAKLEDSAVYLCASRRTGNTEAFFGQGTRLTVV.

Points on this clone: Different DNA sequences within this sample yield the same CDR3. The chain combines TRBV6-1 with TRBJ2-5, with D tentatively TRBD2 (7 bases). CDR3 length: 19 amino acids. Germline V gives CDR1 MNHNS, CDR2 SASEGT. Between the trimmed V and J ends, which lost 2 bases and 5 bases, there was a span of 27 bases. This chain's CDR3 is CASSEISLGGGGGGETQYF. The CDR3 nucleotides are TGTGCCAGCAGTGAAATCTCGTTGGGTGGAGGGGGGGGAGGGGAGACCCAGTACTTC.

CDR3 sequence reads: CASSLRGQTSTDTQYF. The CDR3, as DNA: TGTGCCAGCAGCTTAAGAGGGCAGACTAGCACAGATACGCAGTATTTT. The chain is built from TRBV7-2 and TRBJ2-3; tentatively, D is TRBD2 (5 bases). The V and J ends lost 2 bases and 0 bases respectively, with 12 bases between them. This CDR3 spans 16 amino acids. Germline CDR1 reads SGHTA; CDR2 reads FQGNSA. The complete variable domain, with remaining parts taken from reference TRBV7-2 and TRBJ2-3, reads GAGVSQSPSNKVTEKGKDVELRCDPISGHTALYWYRQSLGQGLEFLIYFQGNSAPDKSGLPSDRFSAERTGGSVSTLTIQRTQQEDSAVYLCASSLRGQTSTDTQYFGPGTRLTVL.